Within the sample, the clone carrying this T cell receptor beta chain is large (0.1 to 1%). Its antigen is not identified. The sample is drawn from a study of T cell responses to AZD1222 COVID-19 vaccine. Study results and limitations: Repertoires were obtained solely post-peak T cell response. Donors were mostly white British, more females; clonal diversity possibly underestimated.

CDR1 and CDR2 from the germline V gene are SEHNR and FQNEAQ (reference sequence). This CDR3 has 13 amino acids. V was cut by 6 bases and J by 0 bases, with 9 bases left in between. Here immunoSEQ multiplex PCR was the method, and the copy in TCRdb shows in-frame clones only, minus some. Of 55,000 to 85,000 clones listed, around 83% are singletons. The rearrangement uses TRBV7-9 and TRBJ2-7; D may be TRBD2 (6 bases). This receptor was taken from an adult in good health. The sequencing used peripheral blood, collected on day 0 of AZD1222 vaccination. CDR3 DNA sequence: TGTGCCAGCAGGGAGGGCCTCTCCTACGAGCAGTACTTC. This sequence encodes CASREGLSYEQYF.